This T cell receptor (beta chain) was captured by sequencing in a study of cytomegalovirus exposure and HLA in healthy donors (dated by TCRdb to 2016 to 2017). Study-level background: According to an earlier analysis of 450 to 650 of the donors, 150 million to 200 million T cells yielded over 100 million unique TCR beta sequences and approximately 300 Gb of sequence data. An early release covering over 500 HLA-typed donors comprised approximately 290 gigabases of sequencing data and around 80 million unique TCR sequences. The genetic ancestry cluster associated with self-reported Caucasian donors included 81% of the roughly 360 genotyped donors. The study was designed to test whether signatures of past pathogen exposure could be identified by cataloging public T cell receptors. The study used immunosequencing to profile the T cell repertoires of under 700 subjects and linked those repertoires to cytomegalovirus serostatus. Along with the roughly 710-subject first cohort, a separate validation cohort of 120 different subjects was used. To predict cytomegalovirus infection status, the study brought together high-throughput TCR immunosequencing, statistical association of individual TCRs with disease status, and machine learning. A later analysis re-analyzed previously published TCR beta repertoires from 550 to 700 donors and added high-resolution HLA genotyping to study TCR occurrence patterns. Rather than drawing on any new phenotypic data, the later analysis identified candidate immune exposures from TCR beta sequences and the way those sequences occurred across donors. An earlier analysis of 587 of the donors used high-throughput TCR beta sequencing to judge whether each TCR beta V gene segment behaved as functional or pseudogenic. Donor age, sex, ethnicity and CMV serostatus were collected together with the repertoire data. In a later genetic analysis, genome-wide SNP genotypes for about 55% of the roughly 700 donors were used, and that subset was treated as a discovery cohort. Every repertoire in the discovery cohort had been generated on one and the same sequencing platform. Class I and class II HLA loci were covered by the typing at four-digit resolution. The number of donors typed differed by locus, with roughly 620-640 for A, B, C, DRB1 and DQB1, approximately 500 for DQA1, some 570 for DPA1, and some 440 for DPB1. Because of strong linkage in the cohort, four or five DR-DQ haplotypes were treated as single units for association and clustering. On average, 235,054 unique TCR beta nucleotide sequences were sequenced per donor among roughly 430 genotyped donors of the cohort, with approximately 18% of those sequences being non-productive.

The library was prepared using the immunoSEQ multiplex PCR assay. For the multiplex PCR, a mixture combining 60 forward primers for TCR Vbeta segments and 13 reverse primers for TCR Jbeta segments was used. The CDR3 region of rearranged TCR beta genes was amplified from genomic DNA with a multiplex PCR assay. The amplified TCR beta libraries were sequenced on the Illumina HiSeq System as 87-base-pair reads. The paper's data handling went like this. A later analysis counted 65 million to 90 million unique TCR beta chains across the 666 repertoires, and some 11 million of these chains were shared by at least two donors. Raw reads were error-corrected and collapsed into unique sequences by a nearest-neighbor algorithm in which closely related sequences were merged to remove PCR and sequencing errors. V, D and J gene segments were assigned by aligning CDR3 sequences to IMGT reference sequences. For a sequence to be retained, a match of at least six nucleotides to both a V gene segment and a J gene segment was required. Rearrangements were called productive when the CDR3 lacked stop codons and stayed in frame with V and J; all others were non-productive. Following IMGT convention, CDR3 was defined as the stretch from the second conserved V-encoded cysteine to the conserved J-encoded phenylalanine. The earlier analysis of approximately 500 of the donors excluded sequences that lacked an unambiguous match to a single V gene segment. In an earlier analysis of several hundred of the donors, V segments were called functional above 56.7% productive rearrangements and were called segregating when the between-donor standard deviation exceeded 5%. A statistical classification framework was built for diagnosing cytomegalovirus status from the catalog of TCR beta chain sequences. A later analysis assigned V and J genes by comparing TCR nucleotide sequences with IMGT/GENE-DB human TR gene sequences. The TCRdist pipeline was used in a later analysis to assign CDR3 sequences and most-parsimonious VDJ recombination scenarios. In a later analysis, every TCR beta chain was defined by the combination of its CDR3 amino acid sequence and its V-gene family, and reads without a unique V-gene family were dropped. To address suspected cross-contamination and a sequencing artifact, a later analysis removed some 620 highly shared, low-generation-probability nucleotide sequences. In a later analysis, a clonal expansion index for each public chain was calculated from normalized within-repertoire ranks of inferred template counts. In a later analysis, generation probabilities were computed using a VDJ recombination model fitted to out-of-frame rearrangements, and the results were checked against IGoR. A later analysis scored TCR-TCR, TCR-HLA and TCR-CMV co-occurrence with hypergeometric tests, applying a repertoire-size bias correction to TCR pairs. To estimate false discovery rates, a later analysis permuted the HLA or CMV assignments 20 times. In a later analysis, co-occurring TCRs were grouped using DBSCAN, with TCRdist sequence similarity added in when clustering inside HLA-allele-positive subsets. Co-occurrence clustering excluded repertoires with fewer than 30,000 or more than 120,000 public chains, plus five with anomalous nucleotide sharing. TCRdb re-hosts the immuneACCESS table, in-frame sequences only. Its copies lack some clones; in the studies checked, an unresolved V gene accounts for under half of them, and the cause for the rest is not known. V, J and clone size reflect that table, while D and trimming were determined from the DNA. Within this sample are 100,000 to 150,000 clones, with approximately 75% of them counted one time only. The ten most abundant clones make up 3% to 4.5% of the sample.

In total, approximately 610 healthy bone marrow donors made up the cohort. At the time of sampling, every cohort member was nominally healthy, though immune exposures that went unrecorded were likely present. The donor was CMV seronegative and belonged to the group of under 400 seronegative cohort members. A peripheral blood sample was collected from each donor, and TCR beta sequencing was performed on peripheral blood mononuclear cells. Genomic DNA was extracted from the blood cell samples with the Qiagen DNeasy Blood Extraction Kit. What the authors observed across the whole study: According to a later analysis, parvovirus B19, influenza, CMV and Epstein-Barr virus appeared linked to several top co-occurrence clusters. In a later analysis, some 17,000 TCR beta sequences were associated with specific HLA alleles at a false discovery rate of 0.05. A later analysis found that TCR association rates varied across HLA loci, with DRB1 alleles showing the most associated TCRs and HLA-C alleles the fewest. Correlated functional status among segregating V segments might be attributable to linkage disequilibrium, but an unknown experimental factor could not be ruled out. The authors suggested that the approach could potentially be generalized to other disease states and immunological phenotypes. Some IMGT-functional V segments, including TRBV6-2 and TRBV6-3, could not be told apart with the 87-base-pair reads, so those segments were excluded. In vitro tests confirmed that a few of the cytomegalovirus-associated TCR beta chains recognize cytomegalovirus antigens. A total of 150 to 200 TCR beta chains were listed by the study as associated with cytomegalovirus. In both the original and validation cohorts, the classifier was reported to diagnose cytomegalovirus status with high specificity and sensitivity. The cohort was sequenced for TCR beta chains only, and without alpha or paired-chain data the features that could be detected were limited. Because HLA typing was missing for some donors at each locus, association tests included only the typed subset. Roughly uniform sequencing depth across donors was assumed in presence/absence analyses, although this assumption may not hold. A later genetic analysis associated a missense DCLRE1C variant with V-gene and J-gene trimming of TCR beta chains, and an independent cohort replicated the association. Most TCR sequences were seen in very few donors, while some public TCRs were found in many individuals. For the cohort, immune exposure information was limited to CMV serostatus. Because counts were too low, roughly 17 rarely observed V segments, including chromosome 9 orphons, were left out of the earlier analysis of a few hundred of the donors. The sequencing pipeline was judged likely to have produced a cluster of highly shared sequence variants as a technical artifact. Most CMV-associated TCR beta chains appeared to be HLA-restricted in a later analysis, and the HLA associations seemed to be driven largely by CMV exposure. A further reported finding was that TCR beta sequences accurately predicted the HLA-A and HLA-B alleles for most subjects in the first cohort. A later analysis found that HLA-associated TCR beta chains were more clonally expanded and had lower generation probabilities than equally common non-associated chains. In an earlier analysis of more than 450 of the donors, most TCR beta V segments were observed in productive rearrangements about 87% or about 30% of the time, broadly matching IMGT annotations. When HLA alleles, especially DR and DQ, strongly co-occurred, TCR associations were difficult to assign to individual alleles. Compared with the approximately 600-donor mean, donors in an Asian-associated ancestry cluster had fewer N-insertions in productive TCRs, according to a later genetic analysis.

The germline V end is reduced by 4 bases and the J end by 11 bases; junction bases left unmatched: 11. Looking up the germline V gene yields CDR1 SGDLS and CDR2 YYNGEE. The CDR3 holds 13 amino acids from the cysteine to the phenylalanine. Solely the CDR3 DNA is kept, with 39 bases framed from the first base. For this clone: The antigen it recognizes is unknown. No base quality information exists; no much larger clone differs at one position.

The receptor was isolated from a man aged 25-45 years in good health and CMV-seronegative. Specimen: PBMCs. The chain is made from TRBV9 and TRBJ2-5; TRBD1 lines up with 7 middle nucleotides. The CDR3 protein is CASSKRTGSSQYF. The sequenced DNA is TGTGCCAGCAGCAAAAGGACAGGATCATCGCAGTACTTC.